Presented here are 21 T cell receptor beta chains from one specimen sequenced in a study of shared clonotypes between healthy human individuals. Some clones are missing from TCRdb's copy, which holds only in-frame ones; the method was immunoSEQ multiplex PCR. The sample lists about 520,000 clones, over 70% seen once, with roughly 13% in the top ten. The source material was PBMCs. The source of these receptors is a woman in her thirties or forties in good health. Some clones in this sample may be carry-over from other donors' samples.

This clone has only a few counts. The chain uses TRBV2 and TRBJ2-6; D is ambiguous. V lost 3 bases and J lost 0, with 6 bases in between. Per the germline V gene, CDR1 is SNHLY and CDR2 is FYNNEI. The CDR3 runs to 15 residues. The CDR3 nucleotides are TGTGCCAGCAGTGACGGGTACTCTGGGGCCAACGTCCTGACTTTC. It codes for CASSDGYSGANVLTF.

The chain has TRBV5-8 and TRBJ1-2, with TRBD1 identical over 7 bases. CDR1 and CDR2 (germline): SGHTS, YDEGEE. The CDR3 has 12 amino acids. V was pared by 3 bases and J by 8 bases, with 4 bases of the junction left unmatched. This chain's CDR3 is CASSSTGIGYTF. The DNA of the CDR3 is TGTGCCAGCAGCTCGACAGGGATCGGCTACACCTTC.

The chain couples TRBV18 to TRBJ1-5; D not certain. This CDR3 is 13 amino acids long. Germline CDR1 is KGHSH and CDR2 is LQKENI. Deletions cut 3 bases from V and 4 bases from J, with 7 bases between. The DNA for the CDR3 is TGTGCCAGCTCACCTGGTACAAATCAGCCCCAGCATTTT. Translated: CASSPGTNQPQHF.

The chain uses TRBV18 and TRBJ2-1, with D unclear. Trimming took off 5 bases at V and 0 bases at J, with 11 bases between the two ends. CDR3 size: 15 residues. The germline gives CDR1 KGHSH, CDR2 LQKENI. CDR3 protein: CASSTYKSSYNEQFF. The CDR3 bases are TGTGCCAGCTCAACCTACAAAAGCTCCTACAATGAGCAGTTCTTC.

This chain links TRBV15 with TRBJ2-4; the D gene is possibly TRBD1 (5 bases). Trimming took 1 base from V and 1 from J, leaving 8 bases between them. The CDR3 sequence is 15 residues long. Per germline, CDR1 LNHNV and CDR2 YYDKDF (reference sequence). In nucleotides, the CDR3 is TGTGCCACCAGCAGAGGTGGGGCGGCCAAAAACATTCAGTACTTC. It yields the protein CATSRGGAAKNIQYF.

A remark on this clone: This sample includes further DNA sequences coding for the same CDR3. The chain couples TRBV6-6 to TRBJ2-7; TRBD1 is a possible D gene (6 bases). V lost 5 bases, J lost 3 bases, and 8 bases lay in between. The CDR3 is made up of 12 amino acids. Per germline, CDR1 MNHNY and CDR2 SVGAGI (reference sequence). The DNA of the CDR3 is TGTGCCAGCAGTCCAGGGGACTACGAGCAGTACTTC. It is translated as CASSPGDYEQYF.

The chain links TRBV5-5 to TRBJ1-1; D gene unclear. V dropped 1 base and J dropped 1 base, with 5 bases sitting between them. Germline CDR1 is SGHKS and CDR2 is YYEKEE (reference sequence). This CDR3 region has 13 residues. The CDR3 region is CASSLSRNTEAFF. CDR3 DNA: TGTGCCAGCAGCTTGTCACGGAACACTGAAGCTTTCTTT.

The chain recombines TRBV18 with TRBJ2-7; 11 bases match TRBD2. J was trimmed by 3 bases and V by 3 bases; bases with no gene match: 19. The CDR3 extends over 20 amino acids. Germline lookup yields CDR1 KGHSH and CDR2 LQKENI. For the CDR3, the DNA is TGTGCCAGCTCACCTACAAAAGGGGTGGCGACTAGCGGGAAGTACTACGAGCAGTACTTC. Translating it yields CASSPTKGVATSGKYYEQYF.

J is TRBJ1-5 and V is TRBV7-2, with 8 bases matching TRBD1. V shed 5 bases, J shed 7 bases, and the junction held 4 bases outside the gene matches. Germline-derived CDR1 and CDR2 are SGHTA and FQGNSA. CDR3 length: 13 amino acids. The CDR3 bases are TGTGCCAGCAGCACGGACAGGGAGCAGCCCCAGCATTTT. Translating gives CASSTDREQPQHF.

The CDR3 sequence: CASSPRDSLGDYGYTF. The CDR3 nucleotides read TGCGCCAGCAGCCCGCGGGACAGCCTTGGGGACTATGGCTACACCTTC. The chain carries TRBV4-1 and TRBJ1-2, with 7 bases lining up with TRBD1. The ends lost 4 bases at V and 3 bases at J; junction bases unmatched: 11. There are 16 residues in the CDR3. Germline CDR1 MGHRA, CDR2 YSYEKL.

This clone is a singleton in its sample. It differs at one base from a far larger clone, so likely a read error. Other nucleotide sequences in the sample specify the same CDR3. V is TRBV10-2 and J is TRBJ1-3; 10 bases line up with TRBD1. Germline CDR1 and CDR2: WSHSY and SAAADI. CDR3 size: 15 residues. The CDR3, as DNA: TGCGCTAGCAGTGATGGACAGGGGGCTGGAAACACCATATATTTT. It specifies CASSDGQGAGNTIYF.

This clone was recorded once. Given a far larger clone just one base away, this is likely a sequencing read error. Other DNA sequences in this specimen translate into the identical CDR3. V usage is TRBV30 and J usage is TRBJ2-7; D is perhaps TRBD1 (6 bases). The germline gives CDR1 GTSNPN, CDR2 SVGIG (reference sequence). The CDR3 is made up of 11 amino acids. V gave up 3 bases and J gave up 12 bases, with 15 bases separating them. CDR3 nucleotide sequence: TGTGCCTGGAGCCCGATGGACAGAATGTACTTC. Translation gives CAWSPMDRMYF. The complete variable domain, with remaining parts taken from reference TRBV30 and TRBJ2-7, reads SQTIHQWPATLVQPVGSPLSLECTVEGTSNPNLYWYRQAAGRGLQLLFYSVGIGQISSEVPQNLSASRPQDRQFILSSKKLLLSDSGFYLCAWSPMDRMYFGPGTRLTVT.

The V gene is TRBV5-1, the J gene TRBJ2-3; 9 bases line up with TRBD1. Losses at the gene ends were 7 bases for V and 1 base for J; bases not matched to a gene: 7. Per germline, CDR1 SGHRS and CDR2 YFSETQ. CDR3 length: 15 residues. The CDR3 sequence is CASAVGQGRTDTQYF. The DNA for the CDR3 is TGCGCCAGCGCTGTGGGACAGGGACGCACAGATACGCAGTATTTT. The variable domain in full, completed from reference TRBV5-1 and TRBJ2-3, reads KAGVTQTPRYLIKTRGQQVTLSCSPISGHRSVSWYQQTPGQGLQFLFEYFSETQRNKGNFPGRFSGRQFSNSRSEMNVSTLELGDSALYLCASAVGQGRTDTQYFGPGTRLTVL.

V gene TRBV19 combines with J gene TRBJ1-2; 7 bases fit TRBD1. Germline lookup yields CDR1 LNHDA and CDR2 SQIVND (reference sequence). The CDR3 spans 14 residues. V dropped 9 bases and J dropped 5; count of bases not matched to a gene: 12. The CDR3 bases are TGTGCCAGCCGCGGAGGGGGCGCGAGGTATGGCTACACCTTC. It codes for CASRGGGARYGYTF. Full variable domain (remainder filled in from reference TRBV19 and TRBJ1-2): DGGITQSPKYLFRKEGQNVTLSCEQNLNHDAMYWYRQDPGQGLRLIYYSQIVNDFQKGDIAEGYSVSREKKESFPLTVTSAQKNPTAFYLCASRGGGARYGYTFGSGTRLTVV.

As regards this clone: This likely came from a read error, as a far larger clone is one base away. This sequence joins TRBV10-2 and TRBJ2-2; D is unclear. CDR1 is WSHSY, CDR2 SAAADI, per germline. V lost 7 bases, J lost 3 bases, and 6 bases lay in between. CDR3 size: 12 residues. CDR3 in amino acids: CASIRDTGELFF. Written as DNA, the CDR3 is TGCGCCAGCATTCGCGACACCGGGGAGCTGTTTTTT.

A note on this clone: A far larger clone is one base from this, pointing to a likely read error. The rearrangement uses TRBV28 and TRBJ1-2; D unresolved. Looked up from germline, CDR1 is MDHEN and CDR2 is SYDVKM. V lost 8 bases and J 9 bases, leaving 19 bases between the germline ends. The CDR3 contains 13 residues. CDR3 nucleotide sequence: TGTGCCAGCGAAGGGTACCAGCCTTATTGCTACACCTTC. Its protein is CASEGYQPYCYTF.

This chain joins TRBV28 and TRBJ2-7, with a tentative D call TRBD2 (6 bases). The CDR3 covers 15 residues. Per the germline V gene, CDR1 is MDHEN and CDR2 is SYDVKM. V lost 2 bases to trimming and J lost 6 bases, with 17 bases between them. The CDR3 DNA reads TGTGCCAGCAGTTTAGGGTGGGAGAAAGCGGGCGAGCAGTACTTC. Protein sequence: CASSLGWEKAGEQYF.

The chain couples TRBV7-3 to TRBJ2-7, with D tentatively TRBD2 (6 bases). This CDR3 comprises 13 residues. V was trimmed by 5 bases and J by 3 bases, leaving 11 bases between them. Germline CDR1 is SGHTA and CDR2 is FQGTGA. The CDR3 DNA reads TGTGCCAGCAGCCCCCGGGGGAACTACGAGCAGTACTTC. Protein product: CASSPRGNYEQYF. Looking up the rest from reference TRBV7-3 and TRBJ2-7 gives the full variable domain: GAGVSQTPSNKVTEKGKYVELRCDPISGHTALYWYRQSLGQGPEFLIYFQGTGAADDSGLPNDRFFAVRPEGSVSTLKIQRTERGDSAVYLCASSPRGNYEQYFGPGTRLTVT.

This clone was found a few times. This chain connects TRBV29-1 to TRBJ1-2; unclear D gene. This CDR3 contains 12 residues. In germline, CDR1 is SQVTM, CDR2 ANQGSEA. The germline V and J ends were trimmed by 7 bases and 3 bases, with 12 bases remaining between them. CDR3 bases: TGCAGCGGGCGGCATTTGGACTATGGCTACACCTTC. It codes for CSGRHLDYGYTF.

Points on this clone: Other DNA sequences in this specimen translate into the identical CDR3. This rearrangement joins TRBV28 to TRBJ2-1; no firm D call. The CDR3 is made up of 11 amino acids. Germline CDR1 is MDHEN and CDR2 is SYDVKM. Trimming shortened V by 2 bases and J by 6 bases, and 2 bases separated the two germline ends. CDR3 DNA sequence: TGTGCCAGCAGTTTAGGCAATGAGCAGTTCTTC. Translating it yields CASSLGNEQFF.

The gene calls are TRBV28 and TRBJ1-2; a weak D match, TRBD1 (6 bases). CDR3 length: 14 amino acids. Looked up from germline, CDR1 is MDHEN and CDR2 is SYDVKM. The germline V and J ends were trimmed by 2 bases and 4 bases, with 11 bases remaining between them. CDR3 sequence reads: CASSLEGGAYGYTF. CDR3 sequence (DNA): TGTGCCAGCAGTTTAGAGGGGGGCGCCTATGGCTACACCTTC.